These 19 T cell receptor beta chains were all obtained from the same sample, sequenced in a study of CD8+CD57+ T cells in acquired aplastic anemia. Profiling of TCR beta VDJ combinations and CDR3 sequences used genomic DNA as template. TCRdb ran MiXCR on the reads and lists one entry per CDR3 protein. The table includes about 210,000 distinct CDR3 sequences, approximately 35% detected once. Source material: sorted CD4+, CD8+, or CD8+CD57+ T cells (not recorded which) from PBMCs. All receptors derive from a human donor in good health, serving as a control.

This clonotype came up many times. The rearrangement joins TRBV5-1 to TRBJ2-5; 9 bases line up with TRBD2. Germline V lookup: CDR1 SGHRS, CDR2 YFSETQ. V shed 4 bases, J shed 4 bases, and the junction held 8 bases outside the gene matches. The CDR3 is 15 amino acids. In nucleotides, the CDR3 is TGCGCCAGCAGCCCGTTAGCGGGGGTCGGAGAGACCCAGTACTTC. It encodes CASSPLAGVGETQYF.

This clonotype was seen repeatedly, ten times or more. This chain connects TRBV4-2 to TRBJ1-2; 7 nucleotides agree with TRBD1. The V and J ends lost 7 bases and 0 bases, in that order; junction bases with no gene match: 11. Germline CDR1 and CDR2: LGHNA and YNFKEQ. The CDR3 extends over 16 amino acids. CDR3 region: CASNSPGTATNYGYTF. The CDR3 bases are TGTGCCAGCAACTCACCCGGGACAGCAACTAACTATGGCTACACCTTC.

The chain carries TRBV6-5 and TRBJ1-5; 11 bases fit TRBD1. This CDR3 comprises 14 residues. J lost 5 bases, V lost 4 bases, and 1 base had no gene match. In germline, CDR1 is MNHEY, CDR2 SVGAGI. The CDR3 DNA reads as TGTGCCAGCAGTTGGACAGGGGGCGATCAGCCCCAGCATTTT. Protein product: CASSWTGGDQPQHF.

In its sample, this clonotype was seen many times. CDR3 sequence: CASRPGQNSGNTIYF. In nucleotides, the CDR3 is TGTGCCAGCAGACCGGGACAGAACTCTGGAAACACCATATATTTT. The J gene is TRBJ1-3, the V gene TRBV2; 7 bases agree with TRBD1. J gave up 0 bases and V 6 bases, and 5 bases lay outside the gene matches. The germline CDR1 and CDR2 sequences are SNHLY and FYNNEI. The CDR3 consists of 15 residues.

There are a few counts of this clonotype. The chain recombines TRBV5-1 with TRBJ1-3; perhaps TRBD1 as D (6 bases). V was cut by 6 bases and J by 4 bases, with 14 bases left in between. Germline CDR1 SGHRS, CDR2 YFSETQ. The CDR3 has 14 amino acids. CDR3 loop: CASTLGGSGNTIYF. For the CDR3, the DNA is TGCGCCAGCACCCTAGGGGGATCGGGAAACACCATATATTTT.

This clonotype has at least ten counts. The V gene is TRBV5-8, the J gene TRBJ2-7, with D possibly TRBD2 on 5 matching bases. In germline, CDR1 is SGHTS, CDR2 YDEGEE. Trimming shortened V by 6 bases and J by 4 bases, and 11 bases separated the two germline ends. The CDR3 contains 12 residues. CDR3 bases: TGTGCCAGCACTAAGGACTCATACGAGCAGTACTTC. The encoded protein is CASTKDSYEQYF.

At least ten counts were recorded for this clonotype. The chain couples TRBV19 to TRBJ1-6, with no clear D. CDR3 length equals 17 residues. V was shortened by 3 bases and J by 5 bases, with 17 bases between the two germline ends. In germline, CDR1 is LNHDA, CDR2 SQIVND (reference sequence). The CDR3 DNA reads as TGTGCCAGTAGTATTTTGGTCGGCAGGAGGAATAATTCACCCCTCCACTTT. Translating it yields CASSILVGRRNNSPLHF.

Concerning this clonotype itself: The junction departs from germline at one end; a sequencing error may be responsible. The chain is built from TRBV11-1 and TRBJ1-6, with 7 bases matching TRBD1. CDR1 and CDR2 (germline): SGHAT, FQDESV (reference sequence). The CDR3 has 16 amino acids. CDR3 coding DNA: TGTGCCAGCAGCTTAGTGCCGTCAGGGGGAAATTCACTCCTCCACTTT. This encodes CASSLVPSGGNSLLHF.

CDR3 region: CAVRLAGDTQYF. In DNA, the CDR3 is TGTGCCGTCCGACTAGCAGGAGATACGCAGTATTTT. V and J are TRBV2 and TRBJ2-3, with 7 bases fitting TRBD2. In germline, CDR1 is SNHLY, CDR2 FYNNEI. The trim removed 11 bases at V and 5 bases at J, leaving 7 bases unmatched. CDR3 length: 12 amino acids.

This clonotype has ten or more counts. The chain combines TRBV5-6 with TRBJ1-1; D unclear. Trimming cost V 4 bases and J 2 bases, with 12 bases left between them. This CDR3 has 14 residues. The germline gives CDR1 SGHDT, CDR2 YYEEEE. The DNA for the CDR3 is TGTGCCAGCAGCACCCTTAGGCGTAACACTGAAGCTTTCTTT. Translated, it gives CASSTLRRNTEAFF.

The sample holds many counts of this clonotype. This chain uses TRBV7-8 with TRBJ2-7; 11 bases are a match to TRBD1. V dropped 4 bases and J dropped 2; count of bases not matched to a gene: 10. The CDR3 consists of 17 residues. Germline V lookup: CDR1 SGHVS, CDR2 FQNEAQ. The CDR3 DNA follows: TGTGCCAGCAGCTATAAAAAGCCGGGACAGGGGGCCTACGAGCAGTACTTC. Encoded protein: CASSYKKPGQGAYEQYF.

This clonotype showed up many times. The chain joins TRBV20-1 to TRBJ1-2; no definite D call. Germline V gene lookup returns CDR1 DFQATT and CDR2 SNEGSKA (reference sequence). Trimming pared 4 bases from V and 2 bases from J, leaving 8 bases between. The CDR3 contains 12 residues. CDR3 sequence reads: CSATRGNYGYTF. CDR3 DNA: TGCAGTGCTACCCGAGGGAACTATGGCTACACCTTC.

This clonotype was recorded many times. The V call is TRBV19, the J call TRBJ1-2; TRBD1 aligns across 9 bases. The CDR3 is 15 amino acids. Germline V gene data show CDR1 as LNHDA and CDR2 as SQIVND (reference sequence). J was trimmed by 5 bases and V by 5 bases; bases with no gene match: 9. CDR3 sequence: CASSLTGTGSYGYTF. In DNA, the CDR3 is TGTGCCAGTAGTCTCACCGGGACAGGGTCATATGGCTACACCTTC.

This clonotype was seen many times. The chain is built from TRBV5-1 and TRBJ2-7; D call uncertain. Deletions cut 1 base from V and 4 bases from J, with 6 bases between. Germline V CDR1 and CDR2: SGHRS, YFSETQ. The CDR3 has 12 amino acids. DNA of the CDR3: TGCGCCAGCAGCTTGTCGGTATACGAGCAGTACTTC. It is translated as CASSLSVYEQYF.

The sample holds many counts of this clonotype. The rearrangement links TRBV12-3 or TRBV12-4 to TRBJ2-3; no firm D call. V lost 6 bases and J lost 6, with 7 bases in between. This CDR3 is built from 11 residues. CDR3 coding DNA: TGTGCCAGCAGCCAGCAGGATACGCAGTATTTT. This gives the protein CASSQQDTQYF.

To note about this clonotype: Because the CDR3's place on the DNA is in doubt, the DNA is left out and the CDR3 is given as listed by TCRdb. The V and J genes are TRBV29-1 and TRBJ2-7; the table gives TRBD1 as D, unverified against the DNA. The length of the CDR3 is 11 amino acids, counting both ends. The germline CDR1 and CDR2 sequences are SQVTM and ANQGSEA. CDR3 sequence: CSVAAGAARYF.

This chain joins TRBV7-2 and TRBJ1-2, with D possibly TRBD1 on 5 matching bases. The germline CDR1 and CDR2 sequences are SGHTA and FQGNSA. Trimming left V 1 base short and J 8 bases short, with 14 bases between. This CDR3 is 14 amino acids long. CDR3 protein: CASSLDGGLEGYTF. The DNA for the CDR3 is TGTGCCAGCAGCTTAGATGGGGGACTGGAGGGCTACACCTTC.

This clonotype was detected many times. V and J are TRBV5-1 and TRBJ2-7, with D perhaps matching TRBD1 or TRBD2 (5 bases each). V lost 7 bases to trimming and J lost 5 bases, with 10 bases between them. The CDR3 is made up of 11 amino acids. Germline-derived CDR1 and CDR2 are SGHRS and YFSETQ. The CDR3 bases are TGCGCCAGCCGAGGGACCGACGAGCAGTACTTC. It specifies CASRGTDEQYF.

On this clonotype: A read error may produce the germline difference seen at one junction end. The CDR3 sequence is CASTLRLAGGREAFF. As DNA, the CDR3 is TGTGCCAGCACCTTGCGACTAGCGGGAGGGCGTGAAGCTTTCTTT. The genes are TRBV5-8 and TRBJ1-1; D gene uncertain. Germline loops: CDR1 SGHTS, CDR2 YDEGEE. The CDR3 is made up of 15 amino acids.